The source of this T cell receptor beta chain is a study of blood T cell repertoires in COVID-19. Study overall: Specimens from acute and convalescent COVID-19 originated in the United States, Italy and Spain. Sources were T cells, B-cell-depleted T cells, or PBMCs; the material itself was cDNA or gDNA.

CDR1 is SGHTA and CDR2 is FQGNSA in the germline V gene. Trimming removed 0 bases from V and 2 bases from J; junction bases left unmatched: 9. The CDR3 has 18 residues. Clones were read by immunoSEQ multiplex PCR, and TCRdb kept only the in-frame ones, dropping some. The sample carries roughly 29,000 clones, approximately 75% recorded once. The chain recombines TRBV7-2 with TRBJ2-1, with TRBD2 identical over 8 bases. This clonotype originated in a boy aged 2 to 10 with active or convalescent COVID-19. The sequencing sample was made of peripheral blood. CDR3 in DNA: TGTGCCAGCAGCTTAGCGAGTATGGGTAGCGGGACCTACAATGAGCAGTTCTTC. Translating gives CASSLASMGSGTYNEQFF. Complete variable domain (other parts from reference TRBV7-2 and TRBJ2-1): GAGVSQSPSNKVTEKGKDVELRCDPISGHTALYWYRQSLGQGLEFLIYFQGNSAPDKSGLPSDRFSAERTGGSVSTLTIQRTQQEDSAVYLCASSLASMGSGTYNEQFFGPGTRLTVL.